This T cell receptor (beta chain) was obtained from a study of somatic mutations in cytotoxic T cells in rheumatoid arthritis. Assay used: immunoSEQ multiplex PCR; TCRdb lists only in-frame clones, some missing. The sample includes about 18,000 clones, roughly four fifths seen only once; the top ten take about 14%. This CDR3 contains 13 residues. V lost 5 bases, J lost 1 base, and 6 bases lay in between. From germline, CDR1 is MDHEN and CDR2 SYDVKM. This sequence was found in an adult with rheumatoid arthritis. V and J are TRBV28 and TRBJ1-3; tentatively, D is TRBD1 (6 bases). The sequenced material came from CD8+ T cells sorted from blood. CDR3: CASSQGSGNTIYF. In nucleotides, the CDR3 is TGTGCCAGCAGTCAGGGGTCTGGAAACACCATATATTTT. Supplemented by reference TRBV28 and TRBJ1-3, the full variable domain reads DVKVTQSSRYLVKRTGEKVFLECVQDMDHENMFWYRQDPGLGLRLIYFSYDVKMKEKGDIPEGYSVSREKKERFSLILESASTNQTSMYLCASSQGSGNTIYFGEGSWLTVV.